This TCR beta chain appears in the sequencing data of a study of Ad26.COV2.S vaccination and SARS-CoV-2 variants (dated by TCRdb to the early 2020s). About the study as a whole: Vaccine-arm donors were drawn from COV1001, a multicentre, randomized, double-blind, placebo-controlled phase I-IIa trial of Ad26.COV2.S in healthy adults. Ad26.COV2.S was administered intramuscularly at a dose of 5x10^10 or 1x10^11 viral particles, either as one shot or as two shots given 56 days apart. TCRbeta repertoire sequencing was used to assess the specificity and breadth of SARS-CoV-2-reactive T cell receptors after Ad26.COV2.S vaccination. The TCR-sequenced set comprised around 30 samples: around 20 Ad26.COV2.S vaccine recipients, 5 placebo recipients and 8 SARS-CoV-2 convalescent individuals. Trial participants were randomized into five groups of five, in which low-dose or high-dose Ad26.COV2.S was given once or twice, or placebo was given on both occasions. Investigators remained blinded to trial group allocation during experiments and outcome assessment. Study-wide conclusions, independent of this receptor: Substantial breadth of spike-specific CD8+ and CD4+ T cell responses was reported after vaccination. The study was not powered to compare responses between vaccine doses or regimens. The authors noted that total T cell responses may have been underestimated by the TCR breadth and depth analyses. Non-spike TCR breadth was comparable between vaccine and placebo recipients, consistent with the vaccine containing only spike. Compared with placebo recipients, Ad26.COV2.S recipients showed higher spike-specific TCR breadth (P = 0.0014).

This clone was picked up one time. The clone's antigen remains unknown. Base qualities are not recorded, but no much larger clone differs from it by a single base. V gives up 3 bases and J gives up 8 bases, and the segment between their germline ends measures 10 bases. The germline V gene specifies KGHSH as CDR1 and LQKENI as CDR2. From the cysteine through the phenylalanine, the CDR3 covers 12 amino acids. The read is trimmed to its CDR3 DNA, 36 bases read in frame from base 1. The treatment or condition label, read with the paper, signifies: some 20 received Ad26.COV2.S at low or high dose, single or two shots; about 5 received placebo; per-sample allocation not given. Repertoires of vaccine and placebo recipients were sequenced from samples taken on day 63 after the first injection. In Cohort 1b, about 27 adults aged 18-55 years were enrolled at a single site in Boston, USA, between 29 July and 7 August 2020. Ad26.COV2.S was a replication-incompetent adenovirus type 26 vector that expressed a prefusion-stabilized SARS-CoV-2 spike protein derived from the original Wuhan strain.

TCRbeta CDR3 regions were sequenced with the immunoSEQ Assay. After extraction, genomic DNA underwent amplification by bias-controlled multiplex PCR, followed by high-throughput sequencing. In the authors' own workflow: To quantify the absolute abundance of each unique TCRbeta CDR3 region, sequences were collapsed and filtered. T cell fraction was estimated by normalization of TCRbeta template counts to usable DNA, with usable DNA being measured through amplification of reference genes present in all nucleated cells. Repertoire TCRs were annotated as SARS-CoV-2-specific by exact matching of V gene, CDR3 amino acid sequence and J gene to a known reactive TCR set. The reference SARS-CoV-2 TCR set was derived from MIRA and filtered for enrichment in COVID-19-positive ImmuneCODE repertoires, a step that removed public or cross-reactive TCRs. Using the MIRA antigens, annotated TCRs were further analysed by specific ORF or by position within an ORF. Depth was the summed frequency of annotated unique rearrangements, while breadth was defined as annotated unique rearrangements over total unique productive rearrangements. Group comparisons of TCR breadth used two-sided Wilcoxon rank-sum tests. In its TCRdb copy, this immuneACCESS table keeps in-frame sequences only and misses some clones. Where compared with another copy, unresolved V genes explain less than half of these, and the others have no known cause. The V and J calls and clone size are taken from that table; D and trimming were inferred from the DNA. For this sample the table gives 330,000 or so clones, of which roughly 90% were detected only once. The ten largest clonotypes hold roughly 6% of the sample.

The receptor comes from a person between 18 and 65 years old who received the Ad26.COV2.S COVID-19 vaccine or a placebo. Sequenced material: peripheral blood, taken in a trial of Ad26.COV2.S vaccine versus placebo. Recombination joined TRBV18 with TRBJ1-2; no D segment can be confidently identified. The DNA reads as follows: TGTGCCAGCTCACCCGACCGTGAGGGCTACACCTTC. Its coded protein is CASSPDREGYTF.